This T cell receptor beta chain appears in the sequencing data of a study of graft-versus-host responses after intestinal transplantation. About the research overall: Every transplant recipient was induced with anti-thymocyte globulin, then maintained on tacrolimus and steroids for about three years.

Broader study findings: Early HvG declines after transplant were associated with peak circulating GvH clone levels. Analysis identified GvH clones in recipient marrow, with some appearing first in ileum or blood.

In regard to this clone: What it binds is unknown.

Sequencing used immunoSEQ multiplex PCR; TCRdb keeps in-frame clones, though not all of them. This table has tens of thousands of clones, about 94% appearing once. This CDR3 is built from 12 residues. Trimming removed 10 bases at V and 1 base at J, with 10 bases between. V and J are TRBV23-1 and TRBJ2-5, with D uncertain. TRBV23-1 is an open reading frame whose function is uncertain. The starting material was unstimulated CD4+ T cells sorted from spleen or lymph node cells, obtained before transplant. This TCR derives from a human donor who was the organ donor for an intestinal transplant. CDR3 sequence: CANPRSQETQYF. The CDR3 bases are TGCGCCAACCCAAGAAGCCAAGAGACCCAGTACTTC.